The clone carrying this T cell receptor beta chain was counted between two and nine times. This CDR3 contains 14 residues. Germline-derived CDR1 and CDR2 are LGHNA and YSLEER. The V end was cut by 4 bases, the J end by 0 bases, with 9 bases between. This entry comes from a study of shared clonotypes between healthy human individuals. Generated by immunoSEQ multiplex PCR, the TCRdb table keeps only in-frame clones and is missing some. Among about 480,000 clones listed, approximately 79% were seen once. The sample consisted of PBMCs. The TCR comes from a woman between 40 and 50 years old in good health. Some clones in this sample may be carry-over from other donors' samples. The V gene is TRBV4-3, the J gene TRBJ1-1; D uncertain. CDR3 in amino acids: CASSRHRMNTEAFF. Written as DNA, the CDR3 is TGCGCCAGCAGCCGGCACCGCATGAACACTGAAGCTTTCTTT.